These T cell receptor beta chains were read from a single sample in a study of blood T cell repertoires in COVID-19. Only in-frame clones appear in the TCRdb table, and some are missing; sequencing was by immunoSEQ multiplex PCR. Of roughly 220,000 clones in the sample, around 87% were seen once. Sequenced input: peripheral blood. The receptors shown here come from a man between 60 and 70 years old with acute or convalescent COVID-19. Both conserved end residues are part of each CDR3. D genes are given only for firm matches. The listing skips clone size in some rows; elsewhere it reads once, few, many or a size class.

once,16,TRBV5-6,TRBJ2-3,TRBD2,CASTIPGLAGTDTQYF,TGTGCCAGCACCATACCGGGACTAGCGGGCACAGATACGCAGTATTTT
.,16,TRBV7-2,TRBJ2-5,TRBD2,CASSLEGLAGKETQYF,TGTGCCAGCAGCCTCGAGGGACTAGCGGGGAAAGAGACCCAGTACTTC
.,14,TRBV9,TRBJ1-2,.,CASSVDGGGYGYTF,TGTGCCAGCAGCGTAGATGGGGGAGGCTATGGCTACACCTTC
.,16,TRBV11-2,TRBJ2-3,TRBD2,CASSLRGGLGTDTQYF,TGTGCCAGCAGCCTGCGGGGGGGCCTCGGCACAGATACGCAGTATTTT
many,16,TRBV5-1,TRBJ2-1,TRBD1,CASSLFPGQGYNEQFF,TGCGCCAGCAGCTTGTTTCCGGGACAGGGATACAATGAGCAGTTCTTC
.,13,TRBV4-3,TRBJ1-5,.,CASSQVLHQPQHF,TGCGCCAGCAGCCAAGTCCTTCATCAGCCCCAGCATTTT
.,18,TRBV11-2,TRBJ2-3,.,CASSPQSPRRFGTDTQYF,TGTGCCAGCAGCCCCCAATCCCCGCGTCGGTTCGGCACAGATACGCAGTATTTT
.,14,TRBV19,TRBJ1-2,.,CASSIDEGVGGYTF,TGTGCCAGTAGTATAGATGAAGGAGTCGGCGGCTACACCTTC
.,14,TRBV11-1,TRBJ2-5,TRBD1,CASSPDRVTETQYF,TGTGCCAGCAGCCCAGACAGGGTCACAGAGACCCAGTACTTC
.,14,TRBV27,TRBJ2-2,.,CASSLPGVTGELFF,TGTGCCAGCAGTCTCCCAGGGGTCACCGGGGAGCTGTTTTTT
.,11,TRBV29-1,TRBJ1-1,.,CSVAMGGEAFF,TGCAGCGTCGCAATGGGGGGTGAAGCTTTCTTT
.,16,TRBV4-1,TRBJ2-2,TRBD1,CASSQVGQGDTGELFF,TGCGCCAGCAGCCAGGTGGGACAGGGGGACACCGGGGAGCTGTTTTTT
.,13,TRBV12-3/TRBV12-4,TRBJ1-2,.,CASSYRGSSGYTF,TGTGCCAGCAGTTATAGGGGGTCCTCTGGCTACACCTTC
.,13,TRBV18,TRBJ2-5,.,CASSPPTGETQYF,TGTGCCAGCTCACCACCCACGGGAGAGACCCAGTACTTC
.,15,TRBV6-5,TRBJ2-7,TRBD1,CASSYSKQGPHEQYF,TGTGCCAGCAGTTACTCGAAACAGGGGCCACATGAGCAGTACTTC
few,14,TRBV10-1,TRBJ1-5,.,CARPGGIANQPQHF,TGCGCCCGCCCTGGGGGGATCGCCAATCAGCCCCAGCATTTT
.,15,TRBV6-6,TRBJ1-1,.,CASTRDFASNTEAFF,TGTGCCAGCACTCGGGACTTTGCTTCGAACACTGAAGCTTTCTTT
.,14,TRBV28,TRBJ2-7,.,CASNSFSTGYEQYF,TGTGCCAGCAACAGTTTCAGTACAGGCTACGAGCAGTACTTC
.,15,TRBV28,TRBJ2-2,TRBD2,CASSGRNLNTGELFF,TGTGCCAGCAGCGGGAGGAACCTAAACACCGGGGAGCTGTTTTTT
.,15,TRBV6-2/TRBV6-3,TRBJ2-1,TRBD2,CASSDPSGSYNEQFF,TGTGCCAGCAGCGACCCTAGCGGCTCCTACAATGAGCAGTTCTTC
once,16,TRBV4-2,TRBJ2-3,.,CASSPVPGGQGDTQYF,TGTGCCAGCAGCCCGGTCCCCGGGGGGCAAGGAGATACGCAGTATTTT
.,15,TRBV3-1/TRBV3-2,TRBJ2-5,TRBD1,CASSLGGVGKETQYF,TGTGCCAGCAGCTTAGGGGGCGTGGGAAAAGAGACCCAGTACTTC
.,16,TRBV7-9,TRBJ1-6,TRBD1,CASSSRDRGFDSPLHF,TGTGCCAGCAGCTCCCGGGACAGGGGTTTTGATTCACCCCTCCACTTT
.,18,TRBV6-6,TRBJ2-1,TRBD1,CASSHALGQGGSYNEQFF,TGTGCCAGCAGTCATGCACTAGGACAGGGGGGCTCCTACAATGAGCAGTTCTTC
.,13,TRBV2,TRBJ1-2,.,CASSDSRGNGYTF,TGTGCCAGCAGTGACTCAAGGGGAAATGGCTACACCTTC
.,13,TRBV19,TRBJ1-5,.,CASSTDIDQPQHF,TGTGCCAGTTCCACGGACATCGATCAGCCCCAGCATTTT
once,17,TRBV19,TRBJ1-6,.,CASSTPVKTGRLAPLHF,TGTGCCAGTAGTACGCCCGTAAAGACAGGACGGTTGGCACCCCTCCACTTT
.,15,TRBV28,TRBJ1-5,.,CASIKPQGSNQPQHF,TGTGCCAGCATCAAACCCCAGGGTAGCAATCAGCCCCAGCATTTT
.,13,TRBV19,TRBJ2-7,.,CATTGDSSYEQYF,TGTGCCACGACCGGCGACAGTTCCTACGAGCAGTACTTC
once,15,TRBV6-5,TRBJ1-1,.,CASSYSEGSNTEAFF,TGTGCCAGCAGTTACTCGGAGGGGTCCAACACTGAAGCTTTCTTT
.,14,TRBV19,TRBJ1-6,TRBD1,CASSNRDRNSPLHF,TGTGCCAGTAGCAACCGGGACAGAAATTCACCCCTCCACTTT
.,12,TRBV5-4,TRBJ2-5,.,CASSFPQETQYF,TGTGCCAGCAGCTTCCCACAAGAGACCCAGTACTTC
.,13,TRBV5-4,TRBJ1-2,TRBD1,CASSSGQGDGYTF,TGTGCCAGCAGCTCAGGACAGGGGGATGGCTACACCTTC
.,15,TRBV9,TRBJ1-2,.,CASSGARETGYGYTF,TGTGCCAGCAGCGGCGCGAGGGAAACTGGCTATGGCTACACCTTC
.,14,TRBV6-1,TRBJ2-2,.,CASSERGLAGELFF,TGTGCCAGCAGTGAAAGGGGGTTGGCCGGGGAGCTGTTTTTT
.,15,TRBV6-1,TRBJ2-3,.,CASSEATKVGDTQYF,TGTGCCAGCAGTGAAGCGACAAAGGTAGGAGATACGCAGTATTTT
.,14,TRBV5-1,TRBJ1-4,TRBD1,CASSLGATGTAAVF,TGCGCCAGCAGCTTGGGGGCCACCGGGACAGCGGCGGTTTTT
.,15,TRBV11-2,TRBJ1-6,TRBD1,CASSIGTGRNSPLHF,TGTGCCAGCAGCATCGGGACAGGGCGTAATTCACCCCTCCACTTT
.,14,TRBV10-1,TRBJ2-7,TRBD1,CASSWTGPVHEQYF,TGCGCCAGCAGTTGGACAGGCCCGGTCCACGAGCAGTACTTC
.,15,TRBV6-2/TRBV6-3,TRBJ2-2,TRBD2,CASTPGLVNTGELFF,TGTGCCAGCACCCCGGGACTAGTCAACACCGGGGAGCTGTTTTTT
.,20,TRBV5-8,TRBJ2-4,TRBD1,CASSSPPTGGSHWAKNIQYF,TGTGCCAGCAGCTCCCCTCCGACAGGGGGCTCTCACTGGGCCAAAAACATTCAGTACTTC
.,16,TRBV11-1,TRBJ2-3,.,CASSLARHRAADTQYF,TGTGCCAGCAGCTTAGCGCGACACCGAGCCGCAGATACGCAGTATTTT
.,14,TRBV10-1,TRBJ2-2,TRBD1,CASRAGGQAGELFF,TGCGCCAGCAGGGCAGGGGGCCAGGCCGGGGAGCTGTTTTTT
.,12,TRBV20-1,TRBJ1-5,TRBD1,CSASPRGWPQHF,TGCAGTGCTAGTCCCAGGGGGTGGCCCCAGCATTTT
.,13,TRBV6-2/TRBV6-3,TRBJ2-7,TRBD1,CASSRDRVYEQYF,TGTGCCAGCAGCCGGGACAGGGTCTACGAGCAGTACTTC
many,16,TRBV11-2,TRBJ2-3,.,CASSSSGGGSTDTQYF,TGTGCCAGCAGCTCTAGTGGCGGTGGGAGCACAGATACGCAGTATTTT
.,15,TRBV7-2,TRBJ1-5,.,CASSHPEWKGQPQHF,TGTGCCAGCAGCCATCCCGAGTGGAAGGGGCAGCCCCAGCATTTT
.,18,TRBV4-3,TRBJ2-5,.,CASSQGRGQGAMWETQYF,TGCGCCAGCAGCCAGGGGAGGGGTCAGGGGGCGATGTGGGAGACCCAGTACTTC
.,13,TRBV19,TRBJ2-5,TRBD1,CASRRDRGETQYF,TGTGCCAGTAGAAGGGACAGGGGAGAGACCCAGTACTTC